Listed here are 8 T cell receptor beta chains from one sample, sequenced in a study of spatial heterogeneity in lung cancer. Via MiXCR, TCRdb re-called the 5' RACE reads, giving one row per CDR3 protein. The sample has 25,000 to 30,000 distinct CDR3 sequences, 6% seen once. The time point here: blood at routine non-recurrence follow-up after resection. Material for sequencing was whole RNA from tumor, nontumor lung or frozen PBMC, left unsorted. The sequenced sample was PBMCs, obtained at follow-up. These receptors originate from a male donor with early-stage non-small cell lung cancer.

Ten or more counts support this clonotype. CDR3 amino acids: CASSQGPESYEQYF. CDR3 sequence (DNA): TGTGCCAGCAGCCAGGGGCCCGAGTCCTACGAGCAGTACTTC. This sequence joins TRBV7-2 and TRBJ2-7; weak D call: TRBD1 (6 bases). The germline CDR1 and CDR2 sequences are SGHTA and FQGNSA. The CDR3 extends over 14 amino acids. Trimming removed 5 bases from V and 1 base from J, with 12 bases in between.

This clonotype came up many times. The J gene is TRBJ1-5, the V gene TRBV20-1, with 7 bases identical to TRBD1. V gave up 4 bases and J gave up 6 bases; unmatched junction bases: 3. The germline gives CDR1 DFQATT, CDR2 SNEGSKA (reference sequence). The length of the CDR3 is 12 residues. The CDR3 here is CSAKAGGQPQHF. The DNA of the CDR3 is TGCAGTGCTAAGGCAGGGGGTCAGCCCCAGCATTTT.

This clonotype was recorded at least ten times. This chain joins TRBV12-3 or TRBV12-4 and TRBJ2-7, with 8 bases that match TRBD1. V lost 1 base and J lost 6; bases outside the gene matches: 5. CDR3 length equals 14 residues. The CDR3 is CASSLGTGLGEQYV. The CDR3 bases are TGTGCCAGCAGTTTAGGGACAGGGCTGGGCGAGCAGTACGTC.

V usage is TRBV25-1 and J usage is TRBJ2-1, with D uncertain. Trimming removed 3 bases from V and 7 bases from J, with 16 bases in between. The CDR3 loop spans 15 amino acids. CDR1 MGHDK and CDR2 SYGVNS come from the germline V gene. The CDR3 sequence: CASSEGWGTMNEQFF. The CDR3 nucleotides read TGTGCCAGCAGTGAGGGTTGGGGTACAATGAATGAGCAGTTCTTC.

In its sample, this clonotype was seen many times. The V call is TRBV6-4, the J call TRBJ1-4; D call uncertain. The CDR3 contains 14 residues. Trimming cost V 6 bases and J 7 bases, with 15 bases left between them. CDR1 and CDR2 from the germline V gene are MRHNA and SNTAGT. CDR3 protein: CASSAPRLIEKLFF. Here the CDR3 DNA reads TGTGCCAGCAGCGCCCCTCGGTTAATTGAAAAACTGTTTTTT.

The V call is TRBV24-1, the J call TRBJ2-5; 8 bases are a match to TRBD2. This CDR3 is built from 17 residues. Germline values: CDR1 KGHDR, CDR2 SFDVKD. Trimming removed 1 base from V and 2 bases from J; junction bases left unmatched: 8. This chain's CDR3 is CATSDFKSGGRQETQYF. In DNA form, the CDR3 reads TGTGCCACCAGTGATTTTAAATCGGGGGGGCGACAAGAGACCCAGTACTTC.

There are a few counts of this clonotype. This chain links TRBV18 with TRBJ1-1, with a tentative D call TRBD1 (5 bases). This CDR3 is built from 14 residues. Germline values: CDR1 KGHSH, CDR2 LQKENI. Trimming cost V 2 bases and J 0 bases, with 7 bases left between them. CDR3 DNA: TGTGCCAGCTCACCAGACAGAATGAACACTGAAGCTTTCTTT. Amino acid sequence: CASSPDRMNTEAFF.

The rearrangement joins TRBV6-4 to TRBJ2-6; 7 nucleotides agree with TRBD1. The germline gives CDR1 MRHNA, CDR2 SNTAGT. The CDR3 totals 16 residues. The V segment lost 6 bases and the J segment 2 bases; nucleotides outside the gene matches: 7. CDR3 region: CASSPDRAPGANVLTF. The CDR3 region has the DNA TGTGCCAGCAGCCCCGACAGGGCCCCTGGGGCCAACGTCCTGACTTTC.